A selection of T cell receptor beta chains follows, all from one sample in a study of Graves' ophthalmopathy and Graves' hyperthyroidism. TCRdb re-derived calls from the multiplex PCR reads in MiXCR, one entry per CDR3 protein. The sample yields over a million distinct CDR3 sequences, around a third seen once. Sample: peripheral blood or thyroid tissue (not recorded which). These receptors were collected from an adult man with Graves' hyperthyroidism. Both conserved end residues are part of each CDR3. The D gene is left open where the match is weak. Size is stated for part of the rows, as once, few or many counts, or as a class when the clone is expanded.

V	J	size	D	CDR3	DNA
TRBV29-1	TRBJ2-7	many	.	CSVEVSVYEQYF	TGCAGCGTTGAAGTGTCAGTCTACGAGCAGTACTTC
TRBV9	TRBJ2-5	many	TRBD2	CASSVGVWTSGGETQYF	TGTGCCAGCAGCGTAGGAGTCTGGACTAGCGGCGGAGAGACCCAGTACTTC
TRBV9	TRBJ2-7	many	.	CASSVLPDYEQYF	TGTGCCAGCAGCGTCTTACCGGATTACGAGCAGTACTTC
TRBV19	TRBJ1-1	few	.	CASSTPMSSRMNTEAFF	TGTGCCAGTAGTACCCCGATGAGTAGTCGCATGAACACTGAAGCTTTCTTT
TRBV29-1	TRBJ1-5	.	.	CSLGSGSLNQPQHF	TGCAGCTTGGGGTCAGGATCTCTCAATCAGCCCCAGCATTTT
TRBV29-1	TRBJ2-3	.	TRBD2	CSGQLAGGTDTQYF	TGCAGCGGTCAACTAGCGGGGGGCACAGATACGCAGTATTTT
TRBV20-1	TRBJ2-5	many	.	CSAGPRGLETQYF	TGCAGTGCTGGCCCCCGGGGGCTAGAGACCCAGTACTTC
TRBV14	TRBJ2-5	many	.	CASSQDKRGARDF	TGTGCCAGCAGCCAAGATAAACGGGGGGCCAGGGACTTC
TRBV5-1	TRBJ2-2	.	TRBD1	CASLRWGTENTGELFF	TGCGCCAGCCTTCGGTGGGGGACAGAAAACACCGGGGAGCTGTTTTTT
TRBV7-2	TRBJ1-6	many	.	CASSLSQPRPLHF	TGTGCCAGCAGCTTATCACAACCGCGGCCCCTCCACTTT
TRBV12-3/TRBV12-4	TRBJ1-2	many	.	CASSPSGWDLYGYTF	TGTGCCAGCAGTCCATCAGGGTGGGATTTGTATGGCTACACCTTC
TRBV2	TRBJ2-2	many	TRBD2	CASSDASGIAGELFF	TGTGCCAGCAGTGACGCTAGCGGGATTGCCGGGGAGCTGTTTTTT
TRBV11-2	TRBJ1-6	few	.	CASSHQRSGGIGRLDNSPLHF	TGTGCCAGCAGCCACCAACGGTCTGGGGGGATTGGACGGCTAGATAATTCACCCCTCCACTTT